The source of this T cell receptor beta chain is a study of shared clonotypes between healthy human individuals. Naive CD8 cells, CD45RO-negative and positively selected for CCR7, excluded terminally differentiated effector memory CD45RA+ cells. TCRdb's copy holds only in-frame clones and misses some; the assay was immunoSEQ multiplex PCR. The sample shows millions of clones, about 95% of them seen only once. CDR3 size: 15 residues. With V trimmed by 5 bases and J by 2 bases, 3 bases remained unmatched. Germline values: CDR1 PRHDT, CDR2 FYEKMQ (reference sequence). This TCR came from a man aged 18 to 30 in good health. The sequenced material came from naive CD8+ T cells sorted from blood. The rearrangement joins TRBV13 to TRBJ2-7; 13 bases line up with TRBD2. The CDR3 loop reads CASSRGTSGTYEQYF. The CDR3 DNA reads TGTGCCAGCAGCAGAGGGACTAGCGGGACCTACGAGCAGTACTTC.